This entry lists 18 T cell receptor beta chains sequenced from one sample in a study of early T cells in non-severe SARS-CoV-2 infection. TCRdb called the 5' RACE reads again in MiXCR, with one record for every CDR3 protein. The data show approximately 100,000 distinct CDR3 sequences, roughly 15% seen once. The source material was whole blood. Every receptor here comes from an adult who was a healthcare worker with PCR-confirmed SARS-CoV-2 infection or an uninfected control (not recorded which).

The rearrangement uses TRBV5-5 and TRBJ1-1; 8 nucleotides align to TRBD1. Trimming at V came to 4 bases and at J to 7 bases, leaving 12 bases not matched to a gene. The V gene's germline CDR1 is SGHKS and CDR2 YYEKEE (reference sequence). This CDR3 has 15 residues. The CDR3 DNA is TGTGCCAGCAGCCTTAGGGAGACAGGGGTCGGTGAAGCTTTCTTT. Protein: CASSLRETGVGEAFF.

This clonotype was seen a few times. The V gene is TRBV5-6, the J gene TRBJ1-2, with D maybe TRBD1 (6 bases). Germline V gene lookup returns CDR1 SGHDT and CDR2 YYEEEE. CDR3 length equals 15 residues. V was clipped by 2 bases and J by 2 bases, with 13 bases between them. CDR3 residues: CASSFRGPVNYGYTF. The CDR3 DNA is TGTGCCAGCAGCTTCAGGGGCCCTGTGAACTATGGCTACACCTTC. The whole variable domain, remainder taken from reference TRBV5-6 and TRBJ1-2, is DAGVTQSPTHLIKTRGQQVTLRCSPKSGHDTVSWYQQALGQGPQFIFQYYEEEERQRGNFPDRFSGHQFPNYSSELNVNALLLGDSALYLCASSFRGPVNYGYTFGSGTRLTVV.

This clonotype was detected ten times or more. The J gene is TRBJ2-3, the V gene TRBV5-1; tentative D call: TRBD1 (5 bases). V gave up 0 bases and J gave up 5 bases, with 7 bases separating them. CDR1 SGHRS and CDR2 YFSETQ come from the germline V gene. The CDR3 has 13 amino acids. CDR3 loop: CASSLDRRDTQYF. The CDR3, as DNA: TGCGCCAGCAGCTTGGACAGGCGAGATACGCAGTATTTT.

This rearrangement joins TRBV20-1 to TRBJ2-5, with D possibly being TRBD2 (5 bases). Trimming removed 2 bases from V and 3 bases from J, with 10 bases in between. The CDR3 totals 13 residues. Germline V gives CDR1 DFQATT, CDR2 SNEGSKA (reference sequence). The CDR3 DNA reads as TGCAGTGCTAGATCGGGGATCGAAGAGACCCAGTACTTC. It specifies CSARSGIEETQYF.

The V and J genes are TRBV6-2 or TRBV6-3 and TRBJ2-3; 8 bases line up with TRBD2. Germline lookup yields CDR1 MNHEY and CDR2 SVGEGT. Trimming cost V 10 bases and J 3 bases; bases outside gene matches: 15. CDR3 length equals 16 residues. The CDR3 protein is CANLKPGTRGTDTQYF. The CDR3 nucleotides are TGTGCCAACCTAAAGCCCGGGACTAGGGGGACAGATACGCAGTATTTT.

The rearrangement uses TRBV3-1 and TRBJ2-4; D remains unclear. Germline CDR1 reads LGHDT; CDR2 reads YNNKEL (reference sequence). This CDR3 region has 18 residues. V was shortened by 4 bases and J by 3 bases, with 22 bases between the two germline ends. The CDR3 reads CASSPRPPNVDGKNIQYF. The CDR3 DNA reads TGTGCCAGCAGCCCGCGACCTCCGAATGTTGACGGCAAAAACATTCAGTACTTC.

The chain recombines TRBV4-3 with TRBJ2-3; 15 nucleotides match TRBD2. This CDR3 is 16 amino acids long. J was trimmed by 5 bases and V by 4 bases; bases with no gene match: 4. CDR1 is LGHNA, CDR2 YSLEER, per germline. DNA of the CDR3: TGCGCCAGCAGCCGGGGACTAGCGGGAGGTGGAGATACGCAGTATTTT. Translation: CASSRGLAGGGDTQYF.

This rearrangement joins TRBV12-3 or TRBV12-4 to TRBJ1-1; D gene uncertain. CDR3 length equals 12 residues. V was shortened by 6 bases and J by 8 bases, with 13 bases between the two germline ends. The CDR3 protein is CASSYPSQEAFF. The CDR3 bases are TGTGCCAGCAGCTATCCCTCCCAAGAAGCTTTCTTT.

Ten or more counts support this clonotype. The chain combines TRBV12-3 or TRBV12-4 with TRBJ1-1, with 10 bases fitting TRBD1. This CDR3 has 17 amino acids. The V segment lost 4 bases and the J segment 7 bases; nucleotides outside the gene matches: 15. The CDR3, as DNA: TGTGCCAGCAGTTCCGGGACAGGGGAATCTTATTCCCTTGAAGCTTTCTTT. Encoded protein: CASSSGTGESYSLEAFF.

This clonotype has just a few counts. The chain carries TRBV6-2 or TRBV6-3 and TRBJ2-4, with D unclear. Trimming took 5 bases from V and 3 from J, leaving 8 bases between them. Germline loops: CDR1 MNHEY, CDR2 SVGEGT. The CDR3 has 13 amino acids. CDR3 nucleotides: TGTGCCAGCAGTGATGGTCGCAAAAACATTCAGTACTTC. This gives the protein CASSDGRKNIQYF.

V is TRBV10-3 and J is TRBJ1-1; 8 nucleotides line up with TRBD1. The CDR3 runs 15 residues. The ends lost 2 bases at V and 5 bases at J; junction bases unmatched: 7. Germline loops: CDR1 ENHRY, CDR2 SYGVKD. The CDR3 coding sequence is TGTGCCATCAGTGAGAAGACCAGGGGGCGGACTGAAGCTTTCTTT. The encoded protein is CAISEKTRGRTEAFF.

This clonotype turned up a few times. The chain has TRBV27 and TRBJ2-7; D assignment may be TRBD1 or TRBD2 (5 bases each). CDR1 MNHEY and CDR2 SMNVEV come from the germline V gene (reference sequence). The CDR3 contains 15 residues. Trimming removed 4 bases at V and 3 bases at J, with 16 bases between. DNA for the CDR3: TGTGCCAGCAGTTCGACCGGGGCCGGGTACTACGAGCAGTACTTC. Its protein is CASSSTGAGYYEQYF.

The CDR3: CASSQVGGAYNEQFF. The DNA of the CDR3 is TGCGCCAGCAGCCAAGTAGGGGGCGCCTACAATGAGCAGTTCTTC. The chain links TRBV4-3 to TRBJ2-1; 7 nucleotides agree with TRBD1. J gave up 2 bases and V 1 base, and 2 bases lay outside the gene matches. This CDR3 region has 15 residues. The germline gives CDR1 LGHNA, CDR2 YSLEER.

The V and J genes are TRBV19 and TRBJ2-7; TRBD2 is a possible D gene (6 bases). Per germline, CDR1 LNHDA and CDR2 SQIVND (reference sequence). The ends were cut back, 5 bases at V and 4 bases at J, with 15 bases in the middle. The CDR3 consists of 14 residues. CDR3 in amino acids: CASSPTGDGYEQYF. The CDR3, as DNA: TGTGCCAGTAGTCCCACGGGGGACGGGTACGAGCAGTACTTC.

V is TRBV4-3 and J is TRBJ2-2; the match to TRBD2 covers 10 bases. J gave up 2 bases and V 5 bases, and 5 bases lay outside the gene matches. The CDR3 sequence is 16 residues long. In germline, CDR1 is LGHNA, CDR2 YSLEER. The CDR3 DNA reads TGCGCCAGCAGCGGAGGACTAGCGGCTAACACCGGGGAGCTGTTTTTT. Its protein is CASSGGLAANTGELFF.

A word on this clonotype: The junction departs from germline at one end; a sequencing error may be responsible. The chain uses TRBV10-3 and TRBJ2-1; 10 nucleotides line up with TRBD1. The CDR3 spans 13 residues. From germline, CDR1 is ENHRY and CDR2 SYGVKD. CDR3 region: CAIGSGTGDDQFF. The CDR3 DNA sequence: TGTGCCATCGGATCAGGGACAGGGGATGATCAGTTCTTC.

The chain links TRBV28 to TRBJ2-5, with D uncertain. Germline CDR1 MDHEN, CDR2 SYDVKM. The CDR3 extends over 15 amino acids. V gave up 6 bases and J gave up 1 base, with 15 bases separating them. CDR3 in DNA: TGTGCCAGCAGACGACGTATCGAGCGCCAAGAGACCCAGTACTTC. This translates into CASRRRIERQETQYF.

This clonotype was counted many times. The chain is built from TRBV20-1 and TRBJ2-7; the match to TRBD2 covers 11 bases. V lost 6 bases, J lost 3 bases, and 7 bases stayed unmatched. Per germline, CDR1 DFQATT and CDR2 SNEGSKA (reference sequence). This CDR3 has 14 amino acids. The CDR3 loop is CSARGGLADYEQYF. The CDR3, as DNA: TGCAGTGCCCGGGGGGGACTAGCGGACTACGAGCAGTACTTC.